This T cell receptor (beta chain) was identified in a study of blood T cell repertoires in COVID-19. Study in general: COVID-19 samples, acute and convalescent, were from the United States, Italy and Spain.

This clone has only a few counts. In the study's own analysis: Estimated nucleated cell counts came from reference gene primer amplification. Clones were read by immunoSEQ multiplex PCR, and TCRdb kept only the in-frame ones, dropping some. V and J calls plus clone size are reproduced from that table; the DNA served to infer D and trimming. The data show 100,000 or so clones, about four fifths seen once. The CDR3 has 17 amino acids. The junction had 10 bases not matched to a gene; V was cut back by 5 bases and J by 6 bases. The V gene's germline CDR1 is SGHTA and CDR2 FQGTGA. This sequence was found in a human donor in a cohort sampled during active COVID-19. The chain carries TRBV7-3 and TRBJ2-2; TRBD2 agrees at 12 bases. The source material was peripheral blood. The DNA for the CDR3 is TGTGCCAGCAGCCAGAAGGCGGGACTAGCGGGCGCCGGGGAGCTGTTTTTT. This encodes CASSQKAGLAGAGELFF.